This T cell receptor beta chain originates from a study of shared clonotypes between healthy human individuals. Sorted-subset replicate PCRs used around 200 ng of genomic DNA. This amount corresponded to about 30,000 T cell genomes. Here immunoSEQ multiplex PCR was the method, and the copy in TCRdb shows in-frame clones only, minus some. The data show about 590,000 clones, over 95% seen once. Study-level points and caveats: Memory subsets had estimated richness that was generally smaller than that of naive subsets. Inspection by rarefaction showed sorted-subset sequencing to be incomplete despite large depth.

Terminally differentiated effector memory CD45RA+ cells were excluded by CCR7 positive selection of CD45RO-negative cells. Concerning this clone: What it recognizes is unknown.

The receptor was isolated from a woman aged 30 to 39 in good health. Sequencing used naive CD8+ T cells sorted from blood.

CDR3 DNA: TGTGCCTGGGGGATCGGGGGCGGCGAGCAGTACTTC. Its protein product is CAWGIGGGEQYF. The rearrangement uses TRBV30 and TRBJ2-7, with D perhaps given as TRBD1 or TRBD2 (6 bases each). Between the trimmed V and J ends, which lost 5 bases and 6 bases, there was a span of 14 bases. This CDR3 region has 12 residues. Germline values: CDR1 GTSNPN, CDR2 SVGIG (reference sequence). Full variable domain (missing parts from reference TRBV30 and TRBJ2-7): SQTIHQWPATLVQPVGSPLSLECTVEGTSNPNLYWYRQAAGRGLQLLFYSVGIGQISSEVPQNLSASRPQDRQFILSSKKLLLSDSGFYLCAWGIGGGEQYFGPGTRLTVT.